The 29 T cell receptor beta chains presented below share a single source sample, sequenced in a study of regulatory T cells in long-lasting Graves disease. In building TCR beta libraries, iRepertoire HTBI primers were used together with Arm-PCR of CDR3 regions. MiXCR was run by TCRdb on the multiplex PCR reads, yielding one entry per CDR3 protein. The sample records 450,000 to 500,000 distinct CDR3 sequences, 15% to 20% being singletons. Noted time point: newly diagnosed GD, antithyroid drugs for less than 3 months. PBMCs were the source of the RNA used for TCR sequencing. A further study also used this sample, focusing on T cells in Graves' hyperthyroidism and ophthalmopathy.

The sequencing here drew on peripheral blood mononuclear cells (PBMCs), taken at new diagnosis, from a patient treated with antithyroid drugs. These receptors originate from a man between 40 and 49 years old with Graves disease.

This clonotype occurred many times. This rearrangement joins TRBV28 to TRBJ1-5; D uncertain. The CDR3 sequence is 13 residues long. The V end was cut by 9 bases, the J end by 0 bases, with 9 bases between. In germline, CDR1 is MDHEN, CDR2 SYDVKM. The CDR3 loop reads CASWTDSNQPQHF. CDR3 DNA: TGTGCCAGTTGGACGGATAGCAATCAGCCCCAGCATTTT.

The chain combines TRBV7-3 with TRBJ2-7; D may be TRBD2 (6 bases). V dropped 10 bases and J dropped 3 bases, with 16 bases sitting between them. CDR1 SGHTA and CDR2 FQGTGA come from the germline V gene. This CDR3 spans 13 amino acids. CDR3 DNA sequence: TGTGCCATCTCCGGGACTGGGGTCTACGAGCAGTACTTC. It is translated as CAISGTGVYEQYF. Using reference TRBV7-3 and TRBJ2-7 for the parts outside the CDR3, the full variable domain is GAGVSQTPSNKVTEKGKYVELRCDPISGHTALYWYRQSLGQGPEFLIYFQGTGAADDSGLPNDRFFAVRPEGSVSTLKIQRTERGDSAVYLCAISGTGVYEQYFGPGTRLTVT.

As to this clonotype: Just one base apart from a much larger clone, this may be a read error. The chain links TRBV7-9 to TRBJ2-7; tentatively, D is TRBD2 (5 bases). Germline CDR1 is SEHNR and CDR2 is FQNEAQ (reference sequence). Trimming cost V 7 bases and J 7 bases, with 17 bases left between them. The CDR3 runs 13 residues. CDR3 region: CASTRGSYNEQYF. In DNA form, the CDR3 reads TGTGCCAGCACCAGAGGGTCCTACAATGAGCAGTACTTC. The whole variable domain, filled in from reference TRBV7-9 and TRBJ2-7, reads DTGVSQNPRHKITKRGQNVTFRCDPISEHNRLYWYRQTLGQGPEFLTYFQNEAQLEKSRLLSDRFSAERPKGSFSTLEIQRTEQGDSAMYLCASTRGSYNEQYFGPGTRLTVT.

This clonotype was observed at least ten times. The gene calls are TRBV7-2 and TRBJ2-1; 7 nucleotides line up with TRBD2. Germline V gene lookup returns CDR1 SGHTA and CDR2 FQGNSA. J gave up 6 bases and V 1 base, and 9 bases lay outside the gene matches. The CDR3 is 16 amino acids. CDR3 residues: CASSLVGGRRGNEQFF. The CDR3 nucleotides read TGTGCCAGCAGCTTAGTTGGCGGGAGACGGGGCAATGAGCAGTTCTTC.

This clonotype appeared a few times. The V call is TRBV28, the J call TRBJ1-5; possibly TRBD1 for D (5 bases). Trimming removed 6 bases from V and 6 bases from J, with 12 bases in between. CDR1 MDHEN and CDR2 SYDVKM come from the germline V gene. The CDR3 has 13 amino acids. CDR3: CASSTWGSQPQHF. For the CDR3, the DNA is TGTGCCAGCAGCACATGGGGGAGTCAGCCCCAGCATTTT.

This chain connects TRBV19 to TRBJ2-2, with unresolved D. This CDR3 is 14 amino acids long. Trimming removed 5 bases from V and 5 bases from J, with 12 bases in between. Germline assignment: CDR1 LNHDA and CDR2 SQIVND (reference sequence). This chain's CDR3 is CASSPGFGTGELFF. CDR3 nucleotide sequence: TGTGCCAGTAGTCCCGGTTTTGGTACCGGGGAGCTGTTTTTT.

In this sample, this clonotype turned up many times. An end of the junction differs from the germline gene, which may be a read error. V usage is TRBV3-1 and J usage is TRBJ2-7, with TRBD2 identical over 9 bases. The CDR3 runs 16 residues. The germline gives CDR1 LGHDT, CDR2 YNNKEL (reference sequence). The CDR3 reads CASRQDLSSGAYEQYF. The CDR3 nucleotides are TGTGCCAGCAGACAAGATTTGTCTAGCGGGGCCTACGAGCAGTACTTC.

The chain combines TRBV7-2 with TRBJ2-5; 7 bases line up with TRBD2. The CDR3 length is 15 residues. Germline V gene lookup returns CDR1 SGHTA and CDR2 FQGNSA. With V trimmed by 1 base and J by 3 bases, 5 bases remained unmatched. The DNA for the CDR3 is TGTGCCAGCAGCTTAGGCTGGGCGGGAGAAGAGACCCAGTACTTC. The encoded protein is CASSLGWAGEETQYF.

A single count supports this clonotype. CDR3 sequence (DNA): TGTGCCAGCAGTGACGTCAAAAGTCCCTATGGCTACACCTTC. It is translated as CASSDVKSPYGYTF. V usage is TRBV6-2 or TRBV6-3 and J usage is TRBJ1-2; no clear D. CDR3 size: 14 residues. Germline V gene data show CDR1 as MNHEY and CDR2 as SVGEGT. Trimming removed 5 bases from V and 4 bases from J, with 14 bases in between.

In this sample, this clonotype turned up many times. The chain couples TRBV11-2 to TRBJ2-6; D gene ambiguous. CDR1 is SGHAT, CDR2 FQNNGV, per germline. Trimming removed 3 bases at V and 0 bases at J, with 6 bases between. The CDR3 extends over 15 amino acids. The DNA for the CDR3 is TGTGCCAGCAGCTTCCAGCGCTCTGGGGCCAACGTCCTGACTTTC. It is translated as CASSFQRSGANVLTF.

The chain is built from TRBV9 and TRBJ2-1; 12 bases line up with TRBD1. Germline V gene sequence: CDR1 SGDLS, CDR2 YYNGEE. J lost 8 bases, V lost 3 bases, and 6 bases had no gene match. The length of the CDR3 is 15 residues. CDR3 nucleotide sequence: TGTGCCAGCAGCGAGGGACAGGGGGCAATGTATGAGCAGTTCTTC. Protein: CASSEGQGAMYEQFF.

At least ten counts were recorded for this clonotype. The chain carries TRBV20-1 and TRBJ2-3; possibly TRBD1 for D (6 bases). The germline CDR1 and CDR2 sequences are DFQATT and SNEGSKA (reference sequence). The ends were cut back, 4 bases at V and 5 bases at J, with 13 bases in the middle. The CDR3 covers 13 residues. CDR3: CSAKRTVQDTQYF. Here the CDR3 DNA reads TGCAGTGCTAAGAGGACAGTGCAAGATACGCAGTATTTT.

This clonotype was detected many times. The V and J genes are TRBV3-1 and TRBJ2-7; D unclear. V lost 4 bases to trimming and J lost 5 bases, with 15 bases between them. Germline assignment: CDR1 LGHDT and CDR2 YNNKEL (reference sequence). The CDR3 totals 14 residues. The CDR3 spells CASSPSGSYDEQYF. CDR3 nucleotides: TGTGCCAGCAGCCCCTCAGGTAGTTATGACGAGCAGTACTTC.

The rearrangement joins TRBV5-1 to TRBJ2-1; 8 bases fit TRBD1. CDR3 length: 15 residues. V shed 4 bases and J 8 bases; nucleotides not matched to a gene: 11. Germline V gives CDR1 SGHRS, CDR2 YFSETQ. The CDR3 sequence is CASSPFQTGADEQFF. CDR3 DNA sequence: TGCGCCAGCAGCCCATTCCAGACAGGGGCCGATGAGCAGTTCTTC. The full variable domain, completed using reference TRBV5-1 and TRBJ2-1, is KAGVTQTPRYLIKTRGQQVTLSCSPISGHRSVSWYQQTPGQGLQFLFEYFSETQRNKGNFPGRFSGRQFSNSRSEMNVSTLELGDSALYLCASSPFQTGADEQFFGPGTRLTVL.

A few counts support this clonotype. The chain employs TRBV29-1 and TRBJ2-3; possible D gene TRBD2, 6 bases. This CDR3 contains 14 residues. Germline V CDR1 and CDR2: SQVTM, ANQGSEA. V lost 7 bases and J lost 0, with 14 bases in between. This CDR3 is CSETRSGSTDTQYF. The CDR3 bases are TGCAGCGAAACAAGAAGCGGGAGCACAGATACGCAGTATTTT.

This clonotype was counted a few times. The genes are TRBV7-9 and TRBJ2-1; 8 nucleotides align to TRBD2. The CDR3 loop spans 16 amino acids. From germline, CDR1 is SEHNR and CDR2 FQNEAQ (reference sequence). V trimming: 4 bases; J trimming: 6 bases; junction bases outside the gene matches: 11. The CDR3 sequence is CASSSPVAGRSNEQFF. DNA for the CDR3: TGTGCCAGCAGCTCCCCGGTAGCGGGGAGATCCAATGAGCAGTTCTTC.

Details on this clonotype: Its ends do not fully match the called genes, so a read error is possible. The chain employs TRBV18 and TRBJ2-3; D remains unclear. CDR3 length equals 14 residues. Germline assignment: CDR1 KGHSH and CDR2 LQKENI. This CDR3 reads CASSANRGADAQYF. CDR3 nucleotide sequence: TGTGCCAGCTCAGCAAACAGAGGAGCAGATGCGCAGTATTTT.

The CDR3 region is CSGWWGSNTEAFF. The DNA for the CDR3 is TGCAGCGGCTGGTGGGGATCGAACACTGAAGCTTTCTTT. The rearrangement links TRBV29-1 to TRBJ1-1; no definite D call. Germline CDR1 is SQVTM and CDR2 is ANQGSEA. V was cut by 7 bases and J by 1 base, with 13 bases left in between. This CDR3 region has 13 residues.

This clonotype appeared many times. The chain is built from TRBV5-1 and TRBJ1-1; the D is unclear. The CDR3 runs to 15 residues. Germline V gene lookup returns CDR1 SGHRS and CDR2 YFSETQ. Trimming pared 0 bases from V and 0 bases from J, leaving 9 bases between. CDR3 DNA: TGCGCCAGCAGCTTGGTGGAAGGCATGAACACTGAAGCTTTCTTT. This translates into CASSLVEGMNTEAFF.

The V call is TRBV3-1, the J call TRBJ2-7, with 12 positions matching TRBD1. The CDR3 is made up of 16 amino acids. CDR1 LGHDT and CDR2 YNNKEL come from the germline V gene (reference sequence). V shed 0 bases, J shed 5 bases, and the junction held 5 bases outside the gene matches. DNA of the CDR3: TGTGCCAGCAGCCAAGAGCGGGGACAGGGGGCTCACGAGCAGTACTTC. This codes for CASSQERGQGAHEQYF.

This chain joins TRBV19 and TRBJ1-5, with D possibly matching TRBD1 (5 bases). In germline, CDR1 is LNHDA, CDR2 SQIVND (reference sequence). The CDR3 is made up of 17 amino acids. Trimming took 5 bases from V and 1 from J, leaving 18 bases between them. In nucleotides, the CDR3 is TGTGCCAGTAGTCTCTGGGGGACGGGATCCAGCAATCAGCCCCAGCATTTT. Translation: CASSLWGTGSSNQPQHF. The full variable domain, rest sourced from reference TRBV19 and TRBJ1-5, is DGGITQSPKYLFRKEGQNVTLSCEQNLNHDAMYWYRQDPGQGLRLIYYSQIVNDFQKGDIAEGYSVSREKKESFPLTVTSAQKNPTAFYLCASSLWGTGSSNQPQHFGDGTRLSIL.

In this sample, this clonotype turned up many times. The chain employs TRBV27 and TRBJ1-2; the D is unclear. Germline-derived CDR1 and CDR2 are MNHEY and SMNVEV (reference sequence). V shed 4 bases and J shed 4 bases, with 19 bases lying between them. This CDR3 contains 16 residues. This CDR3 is CASSSLGFETGYGYTF. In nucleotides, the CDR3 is TGTGCCAGCAGTTCCCTCGGTTTCGAAACTGGCTATGGCTACACCTTC.

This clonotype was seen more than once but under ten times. CDR3 sequence (DNA): TGTGCCAGCAGCTCGGGACTAGCGGAGTCCTACGAGCAGTACTTC. It specifies CASSSGLAESYEQYF. The chain joins TRBV11-1 to TRBJ2-7, with 11 bases that match TRBD2. Trimming at V came to 4 bases and at J to 1 base, leaving 3 bases not matched to a gene. Germline CDR1 and CDR2: SGHAT and FQDESV (reference sequence). CDR3 length: 15 residues.

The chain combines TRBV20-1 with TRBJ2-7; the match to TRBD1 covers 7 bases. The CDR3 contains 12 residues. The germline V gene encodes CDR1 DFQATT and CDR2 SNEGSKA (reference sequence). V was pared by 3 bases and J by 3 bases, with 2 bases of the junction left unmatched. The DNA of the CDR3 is TGCAGTGCTAGTCACAGGGGCTACGAGCAGTACTTC. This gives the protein CSASHRGYEQYF.

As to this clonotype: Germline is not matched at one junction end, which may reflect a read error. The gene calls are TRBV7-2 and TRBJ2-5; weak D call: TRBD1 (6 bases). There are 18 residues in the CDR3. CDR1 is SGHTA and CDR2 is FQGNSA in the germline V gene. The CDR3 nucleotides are TGTGCCAGCAGCTTGGACTCCTTTTCCAGGGGAAACCAAGAGACCCGGTACTTC. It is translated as CASSLDSFSRGNQETRYF.

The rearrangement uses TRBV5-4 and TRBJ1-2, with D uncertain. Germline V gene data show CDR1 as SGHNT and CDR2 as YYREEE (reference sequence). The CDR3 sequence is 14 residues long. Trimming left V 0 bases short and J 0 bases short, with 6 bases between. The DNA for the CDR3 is TGTGCCAGCAGCTTGGAACGGTCTAACTATGGCTACACCTTC. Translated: CASSLERSNYGYTF. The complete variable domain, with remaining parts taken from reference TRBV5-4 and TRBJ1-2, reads ETGVTQSPTHLIKTRGQQVTLRCSSQSGHNTVSWYQQALGQGPQFIFQYYREEENGRGNFPPRFSGLQFPNYSSELNVNALELDDSALYLCASSLERSNYGYTFGSGTRLTVV.

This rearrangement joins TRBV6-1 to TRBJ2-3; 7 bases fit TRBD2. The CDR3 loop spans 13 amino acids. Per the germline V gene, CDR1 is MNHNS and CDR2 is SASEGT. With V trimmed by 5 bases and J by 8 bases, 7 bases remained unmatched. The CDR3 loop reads CASSQTGGGTQYF. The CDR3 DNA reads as TGTGCCAGCAGTCAAACGGGGGGAGGTACGCAGTATTTT.

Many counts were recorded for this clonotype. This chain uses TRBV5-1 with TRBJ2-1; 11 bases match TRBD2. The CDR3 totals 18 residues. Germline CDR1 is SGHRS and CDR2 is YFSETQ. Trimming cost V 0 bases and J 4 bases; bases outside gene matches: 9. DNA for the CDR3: TGCGCCAGCAGCTTGGCTAGCGGGAGGACCCGAGAGTACAATGAGCAGTTCTTC. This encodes CASSLASGRTREYNEQFF.

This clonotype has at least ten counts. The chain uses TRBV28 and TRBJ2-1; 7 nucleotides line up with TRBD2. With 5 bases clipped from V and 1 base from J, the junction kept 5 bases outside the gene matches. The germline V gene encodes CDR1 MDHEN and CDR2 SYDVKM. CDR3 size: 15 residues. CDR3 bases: TGTGCCAGCAGTCGTCTAGCGGTATCCTACAATGAGCAGTTCTTC. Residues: CASSRLAVSYNEQFF.